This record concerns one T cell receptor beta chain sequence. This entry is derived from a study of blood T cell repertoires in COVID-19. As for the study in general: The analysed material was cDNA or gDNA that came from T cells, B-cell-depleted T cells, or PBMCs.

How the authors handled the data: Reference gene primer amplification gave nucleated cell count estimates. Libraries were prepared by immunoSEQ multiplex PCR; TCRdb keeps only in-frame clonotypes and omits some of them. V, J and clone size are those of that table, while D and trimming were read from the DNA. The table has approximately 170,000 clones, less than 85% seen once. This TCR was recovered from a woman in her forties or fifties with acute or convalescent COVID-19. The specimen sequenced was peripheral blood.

The CDR3 DNA follows: TGTGCCAGCAGCTTTAGCGGGACCCCTTACAATGAGCAGTTCTTC. It translates to CASSFSGTPYNEQFF. This chain joins TRBV11-3 and TRBJ2-1, with 8 bases matching TRBD2. Germline V gene sequence: CDR1 SGHNT, CDR2 YENEEA. This CDR3 has 15 amino acids. J lost 4 bases, V lost 3 bases, and 5 bases had no gene match.